The TCR beta chain described here comes from a study of resident and recirculating memory T cells in vitiligo. General study findings and limits: No unique dominant TCR clone was found in vitiligo lesions.

Trimming pared 3 bases from V and 7 bases from J, leaving 18 bases between. This CDR3 region has 16 residues. TCRdb keeps only in-frame clones here, not all; method: immunoSEQ multiplex PCR. The table has 40,000 to 45,000 clones, around nine tenths seen once; the top ten hold about 4.5%. Stability required unchanged lesions during the previous 6 months. Remarks on this clone: Its antigen is not identified.

The chain joins TRBV23-1 to TRBJ1-4; D possibly corresponds to TRBD1 (6 bases). TRBV23-1 is assigned to the ORF class and has an uncertain function. The specimen was blood. This sequence originates from a male donor with vitiligo. The CDR3: CASSHHPRAGVEKLFF. The CDR3 DNA reads as TGCGCCAGCAGTCATCACCCACGGGCAGGGGTTGAAAAACTGTTTTTT.